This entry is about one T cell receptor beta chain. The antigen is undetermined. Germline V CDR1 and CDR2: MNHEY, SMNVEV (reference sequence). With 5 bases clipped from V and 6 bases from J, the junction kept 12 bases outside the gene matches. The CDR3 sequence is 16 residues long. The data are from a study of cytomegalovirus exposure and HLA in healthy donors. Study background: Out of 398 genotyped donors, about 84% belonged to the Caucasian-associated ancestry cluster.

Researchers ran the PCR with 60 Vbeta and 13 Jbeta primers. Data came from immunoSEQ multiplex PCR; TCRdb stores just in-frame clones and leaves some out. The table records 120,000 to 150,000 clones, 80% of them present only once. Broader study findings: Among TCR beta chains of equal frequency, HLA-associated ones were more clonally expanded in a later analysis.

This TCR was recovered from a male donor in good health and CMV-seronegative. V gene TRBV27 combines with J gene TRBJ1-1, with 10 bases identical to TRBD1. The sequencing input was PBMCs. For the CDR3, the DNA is TGTGCCAGCAGTCGACAGCCGACAGGGGGCTACTCTGAAGCTTTCTTT. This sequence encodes CASSRQPTGGYSEAFF.